The sequence of this T cell receptor (beta chain) was determined in a study of regulatory T cells in long-lasting Graves disease. Study outcomes and limitations: Clonotypes that were public and shared totalled approximately 2,800 in persistent patients versus 966 in new patients.

This clonotype was seen more than once but under ten times. Its target is unknown. Time point meaning: persistent/refractory GD, antithyroid drugs over 5 years with positive TRAb. After RNA was extracted from PBMCs, the TCR library was made from it. CDR3-region Arm-PCR and iRepertoire HTBI primers produced the TCR beta libraries. One entry per CDR3 protein results from TCRdb running MiXCR on the multiplex PCR reads. The sample has around 400,000 distinct CDR3 sequences; 20% to 25% are singletons. Germline-derived CDR1 and CDR2 are MGHRA and YSYEKL. The V gene end was trimmed by 3 bases and the J gene end by 2 bases; junction bases not matched to a gene: 4. The CDR3 runs 14 residues.

V usage is TRBV4-1 and J usage is TRBJ2-7; TRBD2 agrees at 7 bases. The sequence came from a woman aged 40 to 50 with Graves disease. This sample comprised peripheral blood mononuclear cells (PBMCs), obtained when the disease was refractory, from a patient treated with antithyroid drugs. The DNA for the CDR3 is TGCGCCAGCAGCCAGGAGGGAGGGACCTACGAGCAGTACTTC. Translating gives CASSQEGGTYEQYF.